This T cell receptor beta chain was documented in a study of T cell responses to AZD1222 COVID-19 vaccine. TCRdb's table, derived via immunoSEQ multiplex PCR, lists solely in-frame clones and lacks some. The sample shows 95,000 to 150,000 clones, around 89% of them seen only once. Overall study findings and caveats: The study found vaccine-associated CD4 TCRs spanning spike, dominant at 160-218 and 743-854.

Germline V gives CDR1 SGHRS, CDR2 YFSETQ. The CDR3 runs to 14 residues. V lost 1 base to trimming and J lost 4 bases, with 11 bases between them. As to this clone: The target antigen is unknown.

The receptor was derived from an adult in good health. This chain joins TRBV5-1 and TRBJ1-1, with D maybe TRBD1 (6 bases). Material: peripheral blood, obtained on day 0 of AZD1222 vaccination. The CDR3 protein is CASSLKGGGTEAFF. CDR3 coding DNA: TGCGCCAGCAGCTTGAAAGGGGGTGGCACTGAAGCTTTCTTT.